Described below is a single TCR beta chain sequence and its context. What it binds is unknown. Method: immunoSEQ multiplex PCR; TCRdb's copy keeps in-frame clones and lacks some. The sample lists tens of thousands of clones, approximately 84% occurring once. The data stem from a study of T cells in localized non-small cell lung cancer. Regarding the study as a whole: Adjacent uninvolved lung tissue had the highest T cell clonality, exceeding tumor. Out of the top 100 tumor clones, a median roughly 50 were seen in adjacent lung.

The CDR3 totals 15 residues. J was trimmed by 4 bases and V by 4 bases; bases with no gene match: 8. Germline assignment: CDR1 MGHRA and CDR2 YSYEKL. The receptor was derived from a man aged 35-69 years with stage I lung adenocarcinoma. The starting material was peripheral blood, obtained before any cancer treatment. This chain connects TRBV4-1 to TRBJ2-3, with 7 nucleotides matching TRBD1. CDR3 residues: CASSLKQGISDTQYF. The CDR3 nucleotides read TGCGCCAGCAGCCTTAAACAGGGGATCTCAGATACGCAGTATTTT.